This record covers a single T cell receptor beta chain. Authors' methods: By means of reference gene primer amplification, nucleated cell counts were estimated. The method was immunoSEQ multiplex PCR; TCRdb's version includes in-frame clones alone and lacks a portion of them. V and J calls and clone size are those listed in that table; D and trimming were worked out from the DNA. Of about 160,000 clones listed, about 83% are singletons. This entry is derived from a study of blood T cell repertoires in COVID-19. Background on the study: Some COVID-19 samples were acute and others convalescent; all came from the United States, Italy and Spain.

Per the germline V gene, CDR1 is SGDLS and CDR2 is YYNGEE. The trim removed 2 bases at V and 1 base at J, leaving 0 bases unmatched. This CDR3 comprises 14 residues. This chain uses TRBV9 with TRBJ2-3; 8 nucleotides align to TRBD2. This TCR was sampled from a man aged 60-69 years with acute or convalescent COVID-19. The material sequenced was peripheral blood. The CDR3 sequence is CASSVRGGTDTQYF. DNA for the CDR3: TGTGCCAGCAGCGTGCGGGGGGGCACAGATACGCAGTATTTT. The full variable domain, rest sourced from reference TRBV9 and TRBJ2-3, is DSGVTQTPKHLITATGQRVTLRCSPRSGDLSVYWYQQSLDQGLQFLIQYYNGEERAKGNILERFSAQQFPDLHSELNLSSLELGDSALYFCASSVRGGTDTQYFGPGTRLTVL.